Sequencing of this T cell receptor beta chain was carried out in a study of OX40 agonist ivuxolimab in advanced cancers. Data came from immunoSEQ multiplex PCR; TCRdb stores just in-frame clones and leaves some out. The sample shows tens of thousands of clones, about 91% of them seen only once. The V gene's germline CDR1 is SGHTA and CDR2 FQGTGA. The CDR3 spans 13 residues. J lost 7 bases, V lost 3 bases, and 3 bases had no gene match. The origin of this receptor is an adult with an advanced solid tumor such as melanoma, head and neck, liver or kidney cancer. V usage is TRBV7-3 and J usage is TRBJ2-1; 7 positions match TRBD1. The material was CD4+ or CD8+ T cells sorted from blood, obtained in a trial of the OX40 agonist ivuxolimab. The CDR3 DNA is TGTGCCAGCAGCTTTGGGACAGCGAATGAGCAGTTCTTC. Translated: CASSFGTANEQFF.